The following is a T cell receptor (beta chain) sequence with its context. The antigen remains unidentified. Germline V gene lookup returns CDR1 SGHTA and CDR2 FQGNSA. Losses at the gene ends were 5 bases for V and 4 bases for J; bases not matched to a gene: 7. The CDR3 loop spans 14 amino acids. The time point denotes: cycle 4 day 1 (C4D1), after less than 7 weeks of nivolumab. The patients all showed relapse after autologous stem cell transplantation, while their brentuximab vedotin exposure varied. Complete response, partial response or progressive disease constituted the best responses recorded. This sample stems from a study of PD-1 blockade in classical Hodgkin lymphoma. The study, taken as a whole, reports: There remain no defined causes for the repertoire differences, which possibly reflect disease activity or prior therapy. For complete responders, baseline diversity was comparable to that of newly diagnosed patients.

Clones were read by immunoSEQ multiplex PCR, and TCRdb kept only the in-frame ones, dropping some. The repertoire holds under 45,000 clones, with roughly two thirds as singletons. The V and J genes are TRBV7-2 and TRBJ1-2; 7 nucleotides align to TRBD1. This material consisted of peripheral blood mononuclear cells (PBMCs), taken before the fourth cycle of nivolumab. This clonotype was sampled from a human donor with classical Hodgkin lymphoma. This CDR3 reads CASSLETGIYGYTF. For the CDR3, the DNA is TGTGCCAGCAGCCTAGAGACAGGGATCTATGGCTACACCTTC. The full variable domain, with the rest looked up from reference TRBV7-2 and TRBJ1-2, is GAGVSQSPSNKVTEKGKDVELRCDPISGHTALYWYRQSLGQGLEFLIYFQGNSAPDKSGLPSDRFSAERTGGSVSTLTIQRTQQEDSAVYLCASSLETGIYGYTFGSGTRLTVV.